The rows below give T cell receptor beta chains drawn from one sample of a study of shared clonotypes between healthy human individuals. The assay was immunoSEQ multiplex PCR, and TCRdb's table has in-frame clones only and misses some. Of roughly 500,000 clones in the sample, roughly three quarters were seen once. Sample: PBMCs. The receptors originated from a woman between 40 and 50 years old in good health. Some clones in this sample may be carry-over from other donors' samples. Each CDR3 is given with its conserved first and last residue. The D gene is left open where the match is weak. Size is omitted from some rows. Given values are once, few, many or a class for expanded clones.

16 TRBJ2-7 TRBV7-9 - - CASSFPPAGAYYEQYF TGTGCCAGCAGCTTTCCTCCGGCGGGGGCCTACTACGAGCAGTACTTC
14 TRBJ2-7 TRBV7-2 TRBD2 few CASSLDSGTYEQYF TGTGCCAGCAGCTTAGACAGCGGGACGTACGAGCAGTACTTC
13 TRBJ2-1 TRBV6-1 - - CASFYGTYNEQFF TGTGCCAGCTTCTATGGAACCTACAATGAGCAGTTCTTC
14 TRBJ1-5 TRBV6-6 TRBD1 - CASSGTGGSQPQHF TGTGCCAGCAGTGGTACAGGGGGGAGTCAGCCCCAGCATTTT
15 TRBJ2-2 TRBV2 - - CASSLEGSFTGELFF TGTGCCAGCAGTCTTGAAGGGAGTTTCACCGGGGAGCTGTTTTTT
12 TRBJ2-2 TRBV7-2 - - CAWGRYGGELFF TGTGCCTGGGGGCGGTACGGCGGGGAGCTGTTTTTT
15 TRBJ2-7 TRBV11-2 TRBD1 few CASSLEGSGGHEQYF TGTGCCAGCAGCTTAGAGGGGTCAGGGGGCCACGAGCAGTACTTC
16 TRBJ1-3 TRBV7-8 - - CASSLSSRSSGNTIYF TGTGCCAGCAGCTTATCGTCTCGGAGTTCTGGAAACACCATATATTTT
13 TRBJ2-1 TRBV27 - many CASSRPSYNEQFF TGTGCCAGCAGTCGCCCCTCCTACAATGAGCAGTTCTTC
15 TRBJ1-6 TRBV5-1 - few CASSLDGVYNSPLHF TGCGCCAGCAGCTTGGACGGAGTCTATAATTCACCCCTCCACTTT
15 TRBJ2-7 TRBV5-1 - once CASSPGGSGSYEQYF TGCGCCAGCAGCCCCGGGGGTAGCGGCTCCTACGAGCAGTACTTC
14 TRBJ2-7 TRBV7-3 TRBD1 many CASSFGTGGGEQYF TGTGCCAGCAGTTTCGGGACAGGGGGCGGCGAGCAGTACTTC
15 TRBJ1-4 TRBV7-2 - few CASSLEGQGGEKLFF TGTGCCAGCAGCTTAGAGGGTCAGGGTGGTGAAAAACTGTTTTTT
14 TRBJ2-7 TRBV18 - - CASSPEPSSYEQYF TGTGCCAGCTCACCGGAACCGAGCTCCTACGAGCAGTACTTC
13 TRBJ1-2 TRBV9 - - CASSAGRDYGYTF TGTGCCAGCAGCGCAGGGCGTGACTATGGCTACACCTTC
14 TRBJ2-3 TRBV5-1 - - CASSLEGSVDTQYF TGCGCCAGCAGCTTGGAGGGTAGCGTGGATACGCAGTATTTT
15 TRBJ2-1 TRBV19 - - CASSMTGGNYNEQFF TGTGCCAGTAGTATGACTGGCGGAAACTACAATGAGCAGTTCTTC
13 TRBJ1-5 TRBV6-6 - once CASSYAGVEPQHF TGTGCCAGCAGTTACGCAGGGGTAGAGCCCCAGCATTTT
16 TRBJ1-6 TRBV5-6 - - CASKTGGGSLNSPLHF TGTGCCAGCAAGACGGGGGGAGGCTCCCTTAATTCACCCCTCCACTTT
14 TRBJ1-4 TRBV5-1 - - CASSFGGLGEKLFF TGCGCCAGCAGCTTTGGGGGGCTGGGTGAAAAACTGTTTTTT
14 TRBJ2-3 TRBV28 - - CASSPSRAPDTQYF TGTGCCAGCAGTCCCTCAAGAGCCCCAGATACGCAGTATTTT
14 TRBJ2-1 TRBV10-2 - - CASNLVGPYNEQFF TGCGCCAGCAATTTAGTTGGTCCTTACAATGAGCAGTTCTTC
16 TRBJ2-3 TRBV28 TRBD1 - CASSMNRGALTDTQYF TGTGCCAGCAGTATGAACAGGGGAGCCCTCACAGATACGCAGTATTTT
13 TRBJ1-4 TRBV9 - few CASSFGTAEKLFF TGTGCCAGCAGCTTCGGGACCGCTGAAAAACTGTTTTTT
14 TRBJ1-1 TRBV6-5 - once CASSYSGGVSEAFF TGTGCCAGCAGTTACTCGGGGGGGGTATCTGAAGCTTTCTTT
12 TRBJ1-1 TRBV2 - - CASIPGWTEAFF TGTGCCAGCATACCGGGGTGGACTGAAGCTTTCTTT
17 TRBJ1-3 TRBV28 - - CASSLWGGSSSGNTIYF TGTGCCAGCAGTTTATGGGGGGGGTCAAGCTCTGGAAACACCATATATTTT
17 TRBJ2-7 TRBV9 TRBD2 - CASSAGGSQGTYYEQYF TGTGCCAGCAGCGCGGGAGGAAGTCAGGGAACTTACTACGAGCAGTACTTC
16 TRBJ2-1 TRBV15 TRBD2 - CATSAGLAGGLNEQFF TGTGCCACCAGCGCCGGACTAGCGGGAGGATTAAATGAGCAGTTCTTC
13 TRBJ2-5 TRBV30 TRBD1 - CAWEGTGGKTQYF TGTGCCTGGGAAGGGACAGGGGGAAAGACCCAGTACTTC
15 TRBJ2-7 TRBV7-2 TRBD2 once CASSGPGSGSYEQYF TGTGCCAGCAGCGGCCCAGGGAGCGGGAGCTACGAGCAGTACTTC
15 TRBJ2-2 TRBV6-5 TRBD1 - CASRLDRGNTGELFF TGTGCCAGCAGGTTGGACAGGGGTAACACCGGGGAGCTGTTTTTT
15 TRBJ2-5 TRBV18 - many CASSRSGGAQETQYF TGTGCCAGCTCCCGGTCGGGCGGGGCCCAAGAGACCCAGTACTTC
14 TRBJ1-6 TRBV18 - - CASSPSETNSPLHF TGTGCCAGCTCACCGTCCGAGACTAATTCACCCCTCCACTTT
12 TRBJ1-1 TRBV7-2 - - CASTGGNTEAFF TGTGCCAGCACCGGTGGGAACACTGAAGCTTTCTTT
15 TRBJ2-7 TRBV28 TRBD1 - CASSLFATGYYEQYF TGTGCCAGCAGTTTATTTGCGACAGGGTACTACGAGCAGTACTTC